This TCR beta chain was found in a study of cytomegalovirus exposure and HLA in healthy donors. Looking at the study overall: Assignment to the Caucasian-associated ancestry cluster applied to around 76% of the approximately 380 genotyped donors.

Germline values: CDR1 SNHLY, CDR2 FYNNEI. The CDR3 has 14 amino acids. The V gene lost 4 bases and the J gene lost 6 bases, with 16 bases spanning the gap. Overall study results and limits: Immune exposure data for these donors was limited to CMV serostatus.

The PCR had 60 Vbeta and 13 Jbeta primers. Clones were read by immunoSEQ multiplex PCR, and TCRdb kept only the in-frame ones, dropping some. The table lists fewer than 200,000 clones, approximately 80% of them singletons. Note on this clone: Antigen unknown.

Sequenced: PBMCs. The receptor was derived from a woman in her thirties in good health and CMV-seropositive. V and J are TRBV2 and TRBJ2-7; tentatively, D is TRBD1 (6 bases). CDR3 sequence reads: CASSVGRGIREQYF. The CDR3 DNA reads as TGTGCCAGCAGTGTGGGCAGGGGAATACGCGAGCAGTACTTC. Full variable domain (outside the CDR3, taken from reference TRBV2 and TRBJ2-7): EPEVTQTPSHQVTQMGQEVILRCVPISNHLYFYWYRQILGQKVEFLVSFYNNEISEKSEIFDDQFSVERPDGSNFTLKIRSTKLEDSAMYFCASSVGRGIREQYFGPGTRLTVT.